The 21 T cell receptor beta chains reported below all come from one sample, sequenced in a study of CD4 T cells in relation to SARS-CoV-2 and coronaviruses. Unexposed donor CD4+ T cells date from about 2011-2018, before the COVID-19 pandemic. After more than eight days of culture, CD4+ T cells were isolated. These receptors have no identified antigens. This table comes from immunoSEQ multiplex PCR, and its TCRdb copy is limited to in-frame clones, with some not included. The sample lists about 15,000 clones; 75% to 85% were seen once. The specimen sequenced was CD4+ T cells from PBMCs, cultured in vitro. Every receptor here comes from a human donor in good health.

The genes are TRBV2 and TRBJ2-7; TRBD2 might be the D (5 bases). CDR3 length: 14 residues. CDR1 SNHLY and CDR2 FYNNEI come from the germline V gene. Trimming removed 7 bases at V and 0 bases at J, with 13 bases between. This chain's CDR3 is CASNGVTSSYEQYF. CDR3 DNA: TGTGCCAGCAACGGTGTAACTAGCTCCTACGAGCAGTACTTC.

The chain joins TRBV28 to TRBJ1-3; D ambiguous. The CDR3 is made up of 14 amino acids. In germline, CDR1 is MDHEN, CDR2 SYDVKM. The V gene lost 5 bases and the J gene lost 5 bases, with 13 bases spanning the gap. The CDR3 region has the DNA TGTGCCAGCAGTCCCAGGAGATTGAGAAACACCATATATTTT. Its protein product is CASSPRRLRNTIYF. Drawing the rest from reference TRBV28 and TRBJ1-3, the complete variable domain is DVKVTQSSRYLVKRTGEKVFLECVQDMDHENMFWYRQDPGLGLRLIYFSYDVKMKEKGDIPEGYSVSREKKERFSLILESASTNQTSMYLCASSPRRLRNTIYFGEGSWLTVV.

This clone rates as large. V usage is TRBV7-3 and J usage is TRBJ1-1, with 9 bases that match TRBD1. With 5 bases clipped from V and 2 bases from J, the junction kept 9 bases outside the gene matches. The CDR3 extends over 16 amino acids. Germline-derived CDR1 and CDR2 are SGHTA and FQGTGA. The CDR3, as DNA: TGTGCCAGCAGCCCCGGGACAGGGATCATTAACACTGAAGCTTTCTTT. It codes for CASSPGTGIINTEAFF.

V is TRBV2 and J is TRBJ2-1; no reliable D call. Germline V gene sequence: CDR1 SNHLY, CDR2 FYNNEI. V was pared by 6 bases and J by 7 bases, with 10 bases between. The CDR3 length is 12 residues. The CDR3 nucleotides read TGTGCCAGCAGCCCCCCGCCGAATGAGCAGTTCTTC. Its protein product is CASSPPPNEQFF. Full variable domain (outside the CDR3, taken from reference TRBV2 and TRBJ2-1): EPEVTQTPSHQVTQMGQEVILRCVPISNHLYFYWYRQILGQKVEFLVSFYNNEISEKSEIFDDQFSVERPDGSNFTLKIRSTKLEDSAMYFCASSPPPNEQFFGPGTRLTVL.

The CDR3 bases are TGTGCCAGCAGCTTAGAGTGGGGGGAATCCTACGAGCAGTACTTC. Protein: CASSLEWGESYEQYF. J is TRBJ2-7 and V is TRBV11-2; possible D gene TRBD2, 6 bases. V was pared by 0 bases and J by 1 base, with 10 bases between. There are 15 residues in the CDR3. CDR1 is SGHAT and CDR2 is FQNNGV in the germline V gene.

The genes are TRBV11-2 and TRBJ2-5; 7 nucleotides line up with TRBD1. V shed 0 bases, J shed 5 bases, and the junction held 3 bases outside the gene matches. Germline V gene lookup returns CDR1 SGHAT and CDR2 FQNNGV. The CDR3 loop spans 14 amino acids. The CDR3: CASSLDRGSETQYF. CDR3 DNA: TGTGCCAGCAGCTTAGACAGGGGGTCGGAGACCCAGTACTTC.

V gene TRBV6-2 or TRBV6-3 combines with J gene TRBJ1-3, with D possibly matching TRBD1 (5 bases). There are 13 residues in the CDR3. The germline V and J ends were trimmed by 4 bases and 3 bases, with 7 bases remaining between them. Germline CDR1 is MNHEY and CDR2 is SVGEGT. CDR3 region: CASSWTIGNTIYF. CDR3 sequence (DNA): TGTGCCAGCAGTTGGACAATTGGAAACACCATATATTTT.

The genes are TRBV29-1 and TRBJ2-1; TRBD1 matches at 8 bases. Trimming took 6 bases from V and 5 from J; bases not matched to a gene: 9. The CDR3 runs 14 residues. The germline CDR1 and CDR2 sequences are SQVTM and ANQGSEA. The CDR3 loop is CSVLFPGGHNEQFF. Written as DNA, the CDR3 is TGCAGCGTCCTCTTTCCAGGGGGCCACAATGAGCAGTTCTTC.

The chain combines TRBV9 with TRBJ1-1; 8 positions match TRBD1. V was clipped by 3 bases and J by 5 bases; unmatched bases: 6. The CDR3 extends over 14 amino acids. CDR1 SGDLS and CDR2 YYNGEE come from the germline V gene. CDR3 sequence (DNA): TGTGCCAGCAGCGCCGGACAGGGTGGAACTGAAGCTTTCTTT. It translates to CASSAGQGGTEAFF.

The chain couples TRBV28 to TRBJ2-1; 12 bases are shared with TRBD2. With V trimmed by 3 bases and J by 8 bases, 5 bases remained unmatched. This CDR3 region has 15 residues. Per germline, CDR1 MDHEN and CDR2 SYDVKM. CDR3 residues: CASSFFGLAGYEQFF. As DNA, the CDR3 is TGTGCCAGCAGTTTCTTTGGACTAGCGGGGTATGAGCAGTTCTTC.

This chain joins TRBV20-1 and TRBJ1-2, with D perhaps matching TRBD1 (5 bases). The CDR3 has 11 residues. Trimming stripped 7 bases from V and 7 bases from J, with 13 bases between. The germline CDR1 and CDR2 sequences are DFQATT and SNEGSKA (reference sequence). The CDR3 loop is CSGGGVSGYTF. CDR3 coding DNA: TGCAGTGGCGGGGGGGTTTCTGGCTACACCTTC.

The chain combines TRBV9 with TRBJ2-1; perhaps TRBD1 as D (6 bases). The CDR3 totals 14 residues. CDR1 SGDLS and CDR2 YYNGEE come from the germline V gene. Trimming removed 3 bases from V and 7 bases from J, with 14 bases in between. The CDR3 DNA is TGTGCCAGCAGCGCAAGACAGGTTCAGAATGAGCAGTTCTTC. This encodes CASSARQVQNEQFF.

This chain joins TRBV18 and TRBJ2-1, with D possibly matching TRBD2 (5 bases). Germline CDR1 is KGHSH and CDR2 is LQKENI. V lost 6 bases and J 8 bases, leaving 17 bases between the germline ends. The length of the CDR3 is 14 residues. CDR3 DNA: TGTGCCAGCTCCCCCGGGGTTAGGACGCATGAGCAGTTCTTC. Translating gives CASSPGVRTHEQFF.

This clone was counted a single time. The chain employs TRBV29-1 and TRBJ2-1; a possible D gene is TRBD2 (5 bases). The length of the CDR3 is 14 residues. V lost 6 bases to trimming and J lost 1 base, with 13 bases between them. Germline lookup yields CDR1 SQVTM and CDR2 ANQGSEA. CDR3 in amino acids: CSVTLGLSYNEQFF. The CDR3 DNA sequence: TGCAGCGTAACACTAGGGCTTTCCTACAATGAGCAGTTCTTC.

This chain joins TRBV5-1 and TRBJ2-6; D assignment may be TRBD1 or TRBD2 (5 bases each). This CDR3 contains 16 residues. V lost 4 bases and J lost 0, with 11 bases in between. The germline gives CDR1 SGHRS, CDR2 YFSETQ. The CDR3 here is CASSEGLSSGANVLTF. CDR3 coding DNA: TGCGCCAGCAGCGAGGGGCTTTCCTCTGGGGCCAACGTCCTGACTTTC.

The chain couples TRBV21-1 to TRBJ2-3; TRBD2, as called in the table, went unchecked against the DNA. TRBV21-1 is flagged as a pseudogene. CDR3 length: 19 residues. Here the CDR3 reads CASSKEGTSGRNYSDTQYF. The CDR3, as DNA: TGTGCCAGCAGCAAAGAGGGGACTAGCGGGAGAAATTACTCAGATACGCAGTATTTT.

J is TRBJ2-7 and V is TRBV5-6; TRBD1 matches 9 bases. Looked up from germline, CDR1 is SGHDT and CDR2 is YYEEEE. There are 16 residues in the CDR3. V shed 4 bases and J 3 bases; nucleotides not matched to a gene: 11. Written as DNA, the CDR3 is TGTGCCAGCAGCCCGGAGCTCCGGGACAGGGACTACGAGCAGTACTTC. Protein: CASSPELRDRDYEQYF.

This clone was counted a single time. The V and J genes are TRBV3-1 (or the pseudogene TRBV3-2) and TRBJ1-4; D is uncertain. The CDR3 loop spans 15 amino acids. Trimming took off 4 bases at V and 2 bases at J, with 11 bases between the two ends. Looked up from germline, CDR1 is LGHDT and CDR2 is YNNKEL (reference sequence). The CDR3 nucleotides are TGTGCCAGCAGCCCCGACCTAACGACTAATGAAAAACTGTTTTTT. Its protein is CASSPDLTTNEKLFF.

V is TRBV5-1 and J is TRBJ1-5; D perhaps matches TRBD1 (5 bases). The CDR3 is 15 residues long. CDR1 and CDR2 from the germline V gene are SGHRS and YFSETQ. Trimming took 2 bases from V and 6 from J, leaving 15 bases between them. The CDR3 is CASSLQPGGGQPQHF. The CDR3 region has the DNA TGCGCCAGCAGCTTACAGCCCGGGGGGGGTCAGCCCCAGCATTTT. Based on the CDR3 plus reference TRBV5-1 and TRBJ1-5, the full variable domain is KAGVTQTPRYLIKTRGQQVTLSCSPISGHRSVSWYQQTPGQGLQFLFEYFSETQRNKGNFPGRFSGRQFSNSRSEMNVSTLELGDSALYLCASSLQPGGGQPQHFGDGTRLSIL.

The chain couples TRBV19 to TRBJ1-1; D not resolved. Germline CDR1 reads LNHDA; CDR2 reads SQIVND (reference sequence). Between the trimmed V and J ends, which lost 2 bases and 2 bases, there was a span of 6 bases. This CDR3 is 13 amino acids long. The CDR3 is CASSISVNTEAFF. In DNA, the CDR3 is TGTGCCAGTAGTATATCTGTAAACACTGAAGCTTTCTTT.

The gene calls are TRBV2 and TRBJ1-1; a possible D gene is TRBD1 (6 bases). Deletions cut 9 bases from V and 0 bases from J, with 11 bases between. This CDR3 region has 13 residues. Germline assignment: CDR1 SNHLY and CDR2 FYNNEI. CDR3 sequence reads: CARTQGLNTEAFF. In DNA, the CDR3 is TGTGCCAGGACTCAGGGGCTGAACACTGAAGCTTTCTTT.